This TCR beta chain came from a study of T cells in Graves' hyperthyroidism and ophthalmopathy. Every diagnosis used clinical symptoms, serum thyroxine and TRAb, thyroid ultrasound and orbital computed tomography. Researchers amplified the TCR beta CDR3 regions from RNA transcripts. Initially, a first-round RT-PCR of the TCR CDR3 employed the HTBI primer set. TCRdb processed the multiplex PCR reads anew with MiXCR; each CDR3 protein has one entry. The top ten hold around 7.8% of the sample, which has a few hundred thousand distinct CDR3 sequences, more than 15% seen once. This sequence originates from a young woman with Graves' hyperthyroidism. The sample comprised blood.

CDR3 sequence (DNA): TGCGGCTTAGGTGAGCGGGAGTTGTATGAGCAGTTCTTC. This gives the protein CGLGERELYEQFF. The chain has TRBV29-1 and TRBJ2-1, with TRBD2 matching over 8 bases. This CDR3 has 13 residues. The V gene's germline CDR1 is SQVTM and CDR2 ANQGSEA.